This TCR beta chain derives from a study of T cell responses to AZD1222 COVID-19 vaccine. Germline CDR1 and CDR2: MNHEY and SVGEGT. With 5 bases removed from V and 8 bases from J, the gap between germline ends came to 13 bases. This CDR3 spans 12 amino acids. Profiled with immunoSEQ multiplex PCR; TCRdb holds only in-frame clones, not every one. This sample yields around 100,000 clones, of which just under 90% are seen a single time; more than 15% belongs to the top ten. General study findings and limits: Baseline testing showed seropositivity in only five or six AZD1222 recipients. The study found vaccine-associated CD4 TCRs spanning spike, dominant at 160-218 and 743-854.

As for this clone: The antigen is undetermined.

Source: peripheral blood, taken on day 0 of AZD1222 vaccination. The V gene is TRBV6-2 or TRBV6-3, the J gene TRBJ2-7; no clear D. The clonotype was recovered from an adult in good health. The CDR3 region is CASSTRTEKQYF. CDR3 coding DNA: TGTGCCAGCAGTACCCGGACGGAAAAGCAGTACTTC.